The 7 T cell receptor beta chains below all came from one sample that was sequenced in a study of CD8 T cells in Susac syndrome (dated by TCRdb to the late 2010s). Receptor amplification or capture employed the immunoSEQ multiplex PCR assay. RNA was extracted using the RNeasy kit, and about 0.45 to 1 microgram was reverse transcribed with random hexamers. TCRdb passed the public sequencing reads through fastp at Q25 and MiXCR, retaining productive beta sequences. Each CDR3 protein gets just one entry, which takes the most common genes and DNA from the rows behind it. This sample lists 130,000 or so distinct CDR3 sequences; around 96% were detected once. The ten largest clones represent about 0.11% of the sample. Input material: CD4+ T cells from PBMCs. The source is a human donor with multiple sclerosis.

The J gene is TRBJ2-1, the V gene TRBV2; D gene ambiguous. Between the trimmed V and J ends, which lost 4 bases and 6 bases, there was a span of 4 bases. This CDR3 is 11 amino acids long. Germline V gives CDR1 SNHLY, CDR2 FYNNEI. The CDR3 DNA reads TGTGCCAGCAGTGTAGTCAATGAGCAGTTCTTC. Translating gives CASSVVNEQFF.

The chain employs TRBV6-1 and TRBJ1-5; 10 bases align to TRBD1. The CDR3 contains 15 residues. Looked up from germline, CDR1 is MNHNS and CDR2 is SASEGT. J gave up 2 bases and V 7 bases, and 5 bases lay outside the gene matches. The CDR3 DNA is TGTGCCAGCACTGTGGGACAGGGGCGCAATCAGCCCCAGCATTTT. This translates into CASTVGQGRNQPQHF.

The chain carries TRBV4-3 and TRBJ2-3, with 9 bases aligning to TRBD1. V gave up 4 bases and J gave up 2 bases; unmatched junction bases: 4. Germline V gene lookup returns CDR1 LGHNA and CDR2 YSLEER. The CDR3 consists of 15 residues. The DNA of the CDR3 is TGCGCCAGCAGCCGAGGGACAGGGCACACAGATACGCAGTATTTT. Its translation is CASSRGTGHTDTQYF.

The chain recombines TRBV30 with TRBJ1-6, with D tentatively TRBD1 (6 bases). The CDR3 covers 13 residues. CDR1 is GTSNPN and CDR2 is SVGIG in the germline V gene (reference sequence). V dropped 1 base and J dropped 10 bases, with 11 bases sitting between them. The CDR3 DNA reads TGTGCCTGGAGTGGGGGGGCAGGATCACCCCTCCACTTT. Residues: CAWSGGAGSPLHF.

This chain joins TRBV5-6 and TRBJ2-1, with D unresolved. This CDR3 has 11 residues. Trimming cost V 6 bases and J 4 bases, with 5 bases left between them. The germline V gene encodes CDR1 SGHDT and CDR2 YYEEEE. The CDR3 is CASMWYNEQFF. The CDR3, as DNA: TGTGCCAGCATGTGGTACAATGAGCAGTTCTTC.

The V gene is TRBV9, the J gene TRBJ2-5, with 11 bases fitting TRBD2. J was trimmed by 0 bases and V by 4 bases; bases with no gene match: 5. The CDR3 has 16 amino acids. Per the germline V gene, CDR1 is SGDLS and CDR2 is YYNGEE. CDR3 nucleotide sequence: TGTGCCAGCAGCCTGGGACTAGCGGAATACCAAGAGACCCAGTACTTC. This encodes CASSLGLAEYQETQYF.

V and J are TRBV3-1 and TRBJ2-3; D is uncertain. V lost 3 bases to trimming and J lost 3 bases, with 13 bases between them. The CDR3 runs to 15 residues. Germline assignment: CDR1 LGHDT and CDR2 YNNKEL (reference sequence). The CDR3 here is CASSQTNSATDTQYF. DNA of the CDR3: TGTGCCAGCAGCCAGACCAACTCAGCGACAGATACGCAGTATTTT.